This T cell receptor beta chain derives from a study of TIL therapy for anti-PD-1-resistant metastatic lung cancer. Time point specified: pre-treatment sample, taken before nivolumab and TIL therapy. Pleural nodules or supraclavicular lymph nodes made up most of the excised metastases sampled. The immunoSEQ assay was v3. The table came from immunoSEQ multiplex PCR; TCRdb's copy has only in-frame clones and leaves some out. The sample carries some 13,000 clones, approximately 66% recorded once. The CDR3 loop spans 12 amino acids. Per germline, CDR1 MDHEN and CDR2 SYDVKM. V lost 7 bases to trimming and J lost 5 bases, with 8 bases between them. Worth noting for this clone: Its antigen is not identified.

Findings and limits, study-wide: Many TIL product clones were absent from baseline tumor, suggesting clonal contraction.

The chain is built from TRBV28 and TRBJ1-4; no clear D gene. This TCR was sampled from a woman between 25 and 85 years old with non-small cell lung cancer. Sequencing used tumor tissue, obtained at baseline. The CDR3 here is CASKGSNEKLFF. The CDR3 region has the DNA TGTGCCAGCAAAGGCTCGAATGAAAAACTGTTTTTT.